The sequence of this T cell receptor (beta chain) was determined in a study of T cells after yellow fever vaccination. Via MiXCR, TCRdb re-called the 5' RACE reads, giving one row per CDR3 protein. The data contain 450,000 to 650,000 distinct CDR3 sequences, 21% of them singletons. This CDR3 is 13 amino acids long. V was pared by 0 bases and J by 6 bases, with 9 bases between. CDR1 and CDR2 (germline): SGHDN, FVKESK. The rearrangement links TRBV14 to TRBJ2-7; a possible D gene is TRBD2 (5 bases). The receptor's source is a man aged 18 to 35 who received the YFV17D yellow fever vaccine. The source material was PBMCs, sampled about 21 days after the first yellow fever vaccination. CDR3 loop: CASSQDGRGEQYV. The DNA for the CDR3 is TGTGCCAGCAGCCAAGACGGCCGGGGCGAGCAGTACGTC.